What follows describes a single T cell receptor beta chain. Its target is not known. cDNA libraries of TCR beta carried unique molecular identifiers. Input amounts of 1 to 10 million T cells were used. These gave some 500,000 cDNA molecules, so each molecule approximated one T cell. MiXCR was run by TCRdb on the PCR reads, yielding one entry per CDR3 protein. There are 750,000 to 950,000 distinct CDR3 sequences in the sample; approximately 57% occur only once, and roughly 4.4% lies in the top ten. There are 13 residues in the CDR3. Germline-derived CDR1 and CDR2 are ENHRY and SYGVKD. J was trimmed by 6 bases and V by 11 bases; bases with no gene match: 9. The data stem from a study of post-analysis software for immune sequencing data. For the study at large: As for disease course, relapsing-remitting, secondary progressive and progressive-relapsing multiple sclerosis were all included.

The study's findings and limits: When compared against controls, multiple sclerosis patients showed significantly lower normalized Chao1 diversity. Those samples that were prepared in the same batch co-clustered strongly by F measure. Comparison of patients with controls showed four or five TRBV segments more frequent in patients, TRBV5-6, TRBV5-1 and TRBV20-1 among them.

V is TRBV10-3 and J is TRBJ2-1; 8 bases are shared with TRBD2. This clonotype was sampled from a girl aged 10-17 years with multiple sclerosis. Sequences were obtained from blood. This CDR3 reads CAAQLAGGNEQFF. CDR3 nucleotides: TGTGCCGCCCAACTGGCGGGAGGCAATGAGCAGTTCTTC.